This T cell receptor beta chain was recovered during a study of blood T cell repertoires in COVID-19. V shed 3 bases and J 1 base; nucleotides not matched to a gene: 6. The germline CDR1 and CDR2 sequences are LGHNA and YSLEER. This CDR3 region has 15 residues. Authors' methods: Amplification with reference gene primers provided the estimates of nucleated cell counts. TCRdb keeps only in-frame clones here, not all; method: immunoSEQ multiplex PCR. That table gives V, J and clone size, and the DNA gave D and trimming. The table lists 100,000 to 150,000 clones, almost 70% of them singletons. This clonotype originated in a woman in her 70s with acute or convalescent COVID-19. The specimen sequenced was peripheral blood. V and J are TRBV4-3 and TRBJ2-7, with TRBD1 identical over 7 bases. CDR3 region: CASSQAGTASYEQYF. In nucleotides, the CDR3 is TGCGCCAGCAGCCAGGCCGGGACAGCTTCCTACGAGCAGTACTTC.